The TCR beta chain under discussion was sequenced for a study of blood T cell repertoires in COVID-19. Study-level background: Donors in the United States, Italy and Spain gave samples during acute or convalescent COVID-19.

Trimming removed 0 bases from V and 1 base from J, with 7 bases in between. Germline values: CDR1 GTSNPN, CDR2 SVGIG (reference sequence). This CDR3 is 14 amino acids long. Sequenced by immunoSEQ multiplex PCR; TCRdb stores in-frame clones only, minus some. Seen here are some 83,000 clones, less than 80% observed once, and the top ten hold 13% to 15%. The sequence was collected from a woman of 80 years or more with acute or convalescent COVID-19. The specimen sequenced was peripheral blood. This chain connects TRBV30 to TRBJ1-3, with D possibly being TRBD1 (6 bases). In DNA form, the CDR3 reads TGTGCCTGGAGTGTCCAGGGGTCTGGAAACACCATATATTTT. Encoded protein: CAWSVQGSGNTIYF.